What follows are 9 T cell receptor beta chains derived from one specimen sequenced in a study of T-cell memory formation after mild COVID-19. One entry per CDR3 protein results from TCRdb running MiXCR on the 5' RACE reads. The table lists roughly 370,000 distinct CDR3 sequences, approximately 15% of them singletons. Specimen: PBMCs or a T cell subset sorted from them (not recorded which). Receptor source: a young man who had mild COVID-19 (a few samples of this study predate the infection). Cell type and time point are not known.

This clonotype was observed many times. The chain couples TRBV9 to TRBJ2-5; a weak D match, TRBD2 (5 bases). The V end lost 1 base, the J end lost 5 bases, and 15 bases lay between the germline ends. Germline CDR1 SGDLS, CDR2 YYNGEE. The CDR3 has 15 residues. The CDR3 DNA is TGTGCCAGCAGCGTAAGTCCAAGCGAGGGTGAGACCCAGTACTTC. This codes for CASSVSPSEGETQYF.

This clonotype has just a few counts. The chain has TRBV7-9 and TRBJ2-3; 9 bases agree with TRBD2. After removal of 5 bases from V and 0 bases from J, the junction contained 9 bases not matched to a gene. Germline V lookup: CDR1 SEHNR, CDR2 FQNEAQ (reference sequence). The CDR3 is 17 amino acids. Here the CDR3 DNA reads TGTGCCAGCAGCCGATATAGCGGACTAGCGAGCACAGATACGCAGTATTTT. It translates to CASSRYSGLASTDTQYF.

The table lists this clonotype with a few counts. The chain is built from TRBV10-3 and TRBJ2-7, with TRBD1 matching 7 bases. V shed 5 bases, J shed 0 bases, and the junction held 7 bases outside the gene matches. CDR1 is ENHRY, CDR2 SYGVKD, per germline. The CDR3 contains 15 residues. DNA for the CDR3: TGTGCCATCAGTCGAGACGGACAGGCCTCCTACGAGCAGTACTTC. As protein: CAISRDGQASYEQYF.

This clonotype has more than one count but fewer than ten. The V call is TRBV7-2, the J call TRBJ2-2; a possible D gene is TRBD1 (7 bases). The V gene lost 8 bases and the J gene lost 0 bases, with 16 bases spanning the gap. Germline CDR1 SGHTA, CDR2 FQGNSA. The CDR3 covers 16 residues. CDR3 coding DNA: TGTGCCAGCCCGCGGGACAGCCGGTCGAACACCGGGGAGCTGTTTTTT. Amino acid sequence: CASPRDSRSNTGELFF.

The V and J genes are TRBV12-3 or TRBV12-4 and TRBJ2-5; possible D gene TRBD2, 5 bases. The CDR3 is 15 residues long. V was shortened by 3 bases and J by 1 base, with 12 bases between the two germline ends. The CDR3 here is CASSFPSYPQETQYF. CDR3 in DNA: TGTGCCAGCAGTTTTCCTAGCTATCCCCAAGAGACCCAGTACTTC.

Only a few counts were recorded for this clonotype. The chain employs TRBV5-1 and TRBJ2-1; D is possibly TRBD1 (6 bases). CDR1 is SGHRS, CDR2 YFSETQ, per germline. The CDR3 contains 14 residues. With 2 bases removed from V and 2 bases from J, the gap between germline ends came to 8 bases. The CDR3 DNA follows: TGCGCCAGCAGCTTAAGGGACACCTACAATGAGCAGTTCTTC. It is translated as CASSLRDTYNEQFF.

The V and J genes are TRBV20-1 and TRBJ1-5; no clear D. This CDR3 has 14 residues. In germline, CDR1 is DFQATT, CDR2 SNEGSKA (reference sequence). V dropped 5 bases and J dropped 3 bases, with 14 bases sitting between them. CDR3 DNA sequence: TGCAGTGCTGTAAACTGGCCTAACAATCAGCCCCAGCATTTT. As protein: CSAVNWPNNQPQHF.

The rearrangement uses TRBV29-1 and TRBJ2-2; tentative D call: TRBD2 (6 bases). The CDR3 has 15 residues. Germline V gives CDR1 SQVTM, CDR2 ANQGSEA. The V and J ends lost 1 base and 5 bases respectively, with 14 bases between them. CDR3 in amino acids: CSVEGRGRETGELFF. Here the CDR3 DNA reads TGCAGCGTTGAAGGGAGGGGAAGAGAAACCGGGGAGCTGTTTTTT.

This clonotype was counted between two and nine times. The chain combines TRBV19 with TRBJ2-1; 8 nucleotides align to TRBD1. J lost 5 bases, V lost 6 bases, and 12 bases had no gene match. The germline V gene has CDR1 LNHDA and CDR2 SQIVND (reference sequence). CDR3 length equals 16 residues. The DNA for the CDR3 is TGTGCCAGTAGCCTCTGGACAGGGTCAGGCCACAATGAGCAGTTCTTC. Its translation: CASSLWTGSGHNEQFF.